The 27 T cell receptor beta chains given below trace back to one sample, sequenced in a study of shared clonotypes between healthy human individuals. Libraries were prepared by immunoSEQ multiplex PCR; TCRdb keeps only in-frame clonotypes and omits some of them. This table has about 2.3 million clones, 85% to 95% appearing once. Sequencing was carried out using naive CD4+ T cells from PBMCs. As to subset: CD45RA+ positively selected. The source is a young man in good health. Some clones in this sample may be carry-over from other donors' samples.

The chain links TRBV18 to TRBJ2-5, with 7 bases lining up with TRBD1. V was pared by 3 bases and J by 1 base, with 8 bases of the junction left unmatched. Germline CDR1 and CDR2: KGHSH and LQKENI. The CDR3 is made up of 16 amino acids. DNA of the CDR3: TGTGCCAGCTCACCGATACAGGGGTTGGGCCAAGAGACCCAGTACTTC. Translating gives CASSPIQGLGQETQYF.

To note about this clone: One end of the junction does not line up with germline, which may come from a read error. V gene TRBV14 combines with J gene TRBJ2-7; D gene ambiguous. Germline V gene sequence: CDR1 SGHDN, CDR2 FVKESK. The CDR3 totals 15 residues. The CDR3 is CASSRSGLFRYGQYF. CDR3 nucleotides: TGTGCCAGCAGCCGCTCGGGTCTATTTCGCTACGGGCAGTACTTC.

This sequence joins TRBV5-1 and TRBJ2-3; 9 nucleotides line up with TRBD1. The CDR3 consists of 15 residues. Germline V gene sequence: CDR1 SGHRS, CDR2 YFSETQ. J gave up 2 bases and V 4 bases, and 5 bases lay outside the gene matches. The CDR3: CASSKTGGLTDTQYF. The DNA for the CDR3 is TGCGCCAGCAGCAAGACAGGGGGTCTCACAGATACGCAGTATTTT.

The V and J genes are TRBV4-2 and TRBJ2-5; D remains unclear. CDR1 and CDR2 from the germline V gene are LGHNA and YNFKEQ. The CDR3 loop spans 16 amino acids. V was trimmed by 1 base and J by 3 bases, leaving 15 bases between them. The DNA of the CDR3 is TGTGCCAGCAGCCAAGCCTCCGTGAAAGGCGAAGAGACCCAGTACTTC. Protein product: CASSQASVKGEETQYF.

The genes are TRBV4-3 and TRBJ1-2; D not resolved. Germline lookup yields CDR1 LGHNA and CDR2 YSLEER. Trimming pared 5 bases from V and 2 bases from J, leaving 21 bases between. CDR3 length: 17 amino acids. CDR3 residues: CASSGGLRGVGNYGYTF. The CDR3 nucleotides are TGCGCCAGCAGCGGAGGGCTTCGGGGAGTGGGAAACTATGGCTACACCTTC.

V usage is TRBV30 and J usage is TRBJ1-1; D remains ambiguous. Germline V lookup: CDR1 GTSNPN, CDR2 SVGIG (reference sequence). The CDR3 has 12 residues. Trimming removed 3 bases from V and 7 bases from J, with 12 bases in between. The CDR3 DNA follows: TGTGCCTGGAGCTTAGGAGGAGGTGAAGCTTTCTTT. This sequence encodes CAWSLGGGEAFF.

V is TRBV6-5 and J is TRBJ2-1, with 7 nucleotides matching TRBD1. After removal of 5 bases from V and 11 bases from J, the junction contained 12 bases not matched to a gene. Germline V gene data show CDR1 as MNHEY and CDR2 as SVGAGI. The CDR3 runs to 14 residues. The CDR3 spells CASSPSGQDQQQFF. DNA for the CDR3: TGTGCCAGCAGTCCCTCAGGACAGGACCAGCAGCAGTTCTTC.

There are a few counts of this clone. Other DNA sequences within the sample encode an identical CDR3. V usage is TRBV5-1 and J usage is TRBJ1-5; D possibly corresponds to TRBD1 (6 bases). CDR1 SGHRS and CDR2 YFSETQ come from the germline V gene. The CDR3 spans 15 residues. The V end was cut by 0 bases, the J end by 1 base, with 8 bases between. This chain's CDR3 is CASSLVGGSNQPQHF. CDR3 bases: TGCGCCAGCAGCTTGGTAGGGGGGAGCAATCAGCCCCAGCATTTT.

CDR3 loop: CASSSTGGTNEKLFF. In DNA form, the CDR3 reads TGTGCCAGCAGCTCGACAGGGGGCACTAATGAAAAACTGTTTTTT. This chain joins TRBV7-3 and TRBJ1-4; TRBD1 agrees at 10 bases. V lost 4 bases to trimming and J lost 2 bases; unmatched junction nucleotides: 1. CDR3 size: 15 residues. Germline V gene lookup returns CDR1 SGHTA and CDR2 FQGTGA.

In the case of this clone: Other DNA variants within this sample encode the same CDR3. This sequence joins TRBV5-1 and TRBJ2-1; 7 nucleotides match TRBD2. The CDR3 covers 15 residues. CDR1 and CDR2 (germline): SGHRS, YFSETQ. V shed 4 bases and J 1 base; nucleotides not matched to a gene: 5. CDR3 nucleotides: TGCGCCAGCAGCCTCTCCGGGGGGTCCTACAATGAGCAGTTCTTC. Translated: CASSLSGGSYNEQFF.

The V gene is TRBV10-1, the J gene TRBJ1-1, with D perhaps TRBD1 (6 bases). The CDR3 spans 15 residues. Germline CDR1 WNHNN, CDR2 SYGVQD (reference sequence). The V end lost 5 bases, the J end lost 5 bases, and 18 bases lay between the germline ends. The CDR3 loop reads CASSNFATGRTEAFF. In DNA form, the CDR3 reads TGCGCCAGCAGTAATTTCGCGACAGGTAGGACTGAAGCTTTCTTT.

This clone occurred a few times. This sequence joins TRBV30 and TRBJ1-5; D not resolved. Trimming removed 0 bases from V and 6 bases from J, with 12 bases in between. The CDR3 covers 14 residues. Germline CDR1 is GTSNPN and CDR2 is SVGIG (reference sequence). The CDR3 nucleotides are TGTGCCTGGAGTGTACCGGGGATTGGTCAGCCCCAGCATTTT. This codes for CAWSVPGIGQPQHF.

This clone was recorded once. V is TRBV28 and J is TRBJ1-2; possibly TRBD1 for D (5 bases). CDR3 size: 14 residues. The V end was cut by 3 bases, the J end by 5 bases, with 13 bases between. Germline lookup yields CDR1 MDHEN and CDR2 SYDVKM. The CDR3 here is CASSFTSTVYGYTF. CDR3 in DNA: TGTGCCAGCAGTTTTACTTCGACAGTTTATGGCTACACCTTC.

V usage is TRBV28 and J usage is TRBJ2-1; D ambiguous. The germline V gene encodes CDR1 MDHEN and CDR2 SYDVKM. The germline V and J ends were trimmed by 7 bases and 2 bases, with 15 bases remaining between them. There are 15 residues in the CDR3. Here the CDR3 DNA reads TGTGCCAGCAATGCAAACAGACGGACCTACAATGAGCAGTTCTTC. Its translation: CASNANRRTYNEQFF.

V and J are TRBV9 and TRBJ2-7, with D unclear. CDR1 and CDR2 from the germline V gene are SGDLS and YYNGEE. The V end was cut by 3 bases, the J end by 4 bases, with 8 bases between. The CDR3 has 12 amino acids. CDR3 DNA: TGTGCCAGCAGCGAGGACGGGTACGAGCAGTACTTC. This translates into CASSEDGYEQYF.

The chain recombines TRBV5-1 with TRBJ1-1, with D hard to call. The CDR3 totals 16 residues. V was shortened by 2 bases and J by 0 bases, with 14 bases between the two germline ends. CDR1 is SGHRS and CDR2 is YFSETQ in the germline V gene. DNA of the CDR3: TGCGCCAGCAGCTTAGGACCCGGGGTAATGAACACTGAAGCTTTCTTT. It is translated as CASSLGPGVMNTEAFF. The whole variable domain, filled in from reference TRBV5-1 and TRBJ1-1, reads KAGVTQTPRYLIKTRGQQVTLSCSPISGHRSVSWYQQTPGQGLQFLFEYFSETQRNKGNFPGRFSGRQFSNSRSEMNVSTLELGDSALYLCASSLGPGVMNTEAFFGQGTRLTVV.

This chain links TRBV9 with TRBJ1-3, with 8 bases fitting TRBD1. The length of the CDR3 is 17 residues. The V segment lost 3 bases and the J segment 0 bases; nucleotides outside the gene matches: 8. Germline values: CDR1 SGDLS, CDR2 YYNGEE. The CDR3 sequence: CASSAGDRTYSGNTIYF. CDR3 coding DNA: TGTGCCAGCAGCGCAGGGGACAGGACCTACTCTGGAAACACCATATATTTT.

This clone came up once. The chain recombines TRBV19 with TRBJ2-3; D remains ambiguous. Germline CDR1 is LNHDA and CDR2 is SQIVND (reference sequence). The germline V and J ends were trimmed by 5 bases and 10 bases, with 13 bases remaining between them. The CDR3 totals 12 residues. In nucleotides, the CDR3 is TGTGCCAGTAGTCCCTCAATAGGGTCGCAGTATTTT. It translates to CASSPSIGSQYF.

The chain uses TRBV2 and TRBJ2-1; D unresolved. This CDR3 spans 16 amino acids. V lost 8 bases and J lost 4, with 21 bases in between. Germline CDR1 and CDR2: SNHLY and FYNNEI. The CDR3 DNA reads TGTGCCAGCGGGTCTACTCAGTTACTTAGTTACAATGAGCAGTTCTTC. This gives the protein CASGSTQLLSYNEQFF. The variable domain in full, completed from reference TRBV2 and TRBJ2-1, reads EPEVTQTPSHQVTQMGQEVILRCVPISNHLYFYWYRQILGQKVEFLVSFYNNEISEKSEIFDDQFSVERPDGSNFTLKIRSTKLEDSAMYFCASGSTQLLSYNEQFFGPGTRLTVL.

The chain carries TRBV7-9 and TRBJ2-3; D not certain. Germline V gene data show CDR1 as SEHNR and CDR2 as FQNEAQ (reference sequence). The CDR3 spans 14 residues. V was shortened by 8 bases and J by 4 bases, with 16 bases between the two germline ends. CDR3 protein: CASAEVPQPDTQYF. The CDR3, as DNA: TGTGCCAGCGCCGAAGTCCCGCAGCCAGATACGCAGTATTTT.

The chain has TRBV28 and TRBJ1-2; 7 bases match TRBD1. CDR1 and CDR2 (germline): MDHEN, SYDVKM. The CDR3 contains 14 residues. The trim removed 7 bases at V and 7 bases at J, leaving 12 bases unmatched. CDR3 sequence: CASTPPVGGGGYTF. CDR3 coding DNA: TGTGCCAGCACCCCCCCGGTAGGGGGCGGTGGCTACACCTTC.

V usage is TRBV6-1 and J usage is TRBJ2-3, with 7 bases fitting TRBD1. V lost 6 bases, J lost 3 bases, and 3 bases stayed unmatched. Germline V gene sequence: CDR1 MNHNS, CDR2 SASEGT. The CDR3 runs to 13 residues. Here the CDR3 reads CASRETGTDTQYF. The CDR3, as DNA: TGTGCCAGCAGAGAGACAGGGACAGATACGCAGTATTTT.

The rearrangement joins TRBV5-1 to TRBJ2-7; 7 nucleotides agree with TRBD2. Trimming took 4 bases from V and 6 from J; bases not matched to a gene: 10. This CDR3 is built from 14 residues. Looked up from germline, CDR1 is SGHRS and CDR2 is YFSETQ. As DNA, the CDR3 is TGCGCCAGCAGCGAGGAGACTAGCCTAGGCGAGCAGTACTTC. Amino acids: CASSEETSLGEQYF. The whole variable domain, remainder taken from reference TRBV5-1 and TRBJ2-7, is KAGVTQTPRYLIKTRGQQVTLSCSPISGHRSVSWYQQTPGQGLQFLFEYFSETQRNKGNFPGRFSGRQFSNSRSEMNVSTLELGDSALYLCASSEETSLGEQYFGPGTRLTVT.

The chain is built from TRBV30 and TRBJ2-3; D might be TRBD1 (5 bases). The germline V gene has CDR1 GTSNPN and CDR2 SVGIG (reference sequence). The CDR3 is made up of 14 amino acids. Trimming removed 4 bases from V and 1 base from J, with 12 bases in between. CDR3 sequence (DNA): TGTGCCTGGAACTATTTAGGGGGCACAGATACGCAGTATTTT. This codes for CAWNYLGGTDTQYF. Variable domain in full (rest from reference TRBV30 and TRBJ2-3): SQTIHQWPATLVQPVGSPLSLECTVEGTSNPNLYWYRQAAGRGLQLLFYSVGIGQISSEVPQNLSASRPQDRQFILSSKKLLLSDSGFYLCAWNYLGGTDTQYFGPGTRLTVL.

Here the CDR3 DNA reads TGTGCCAGCAGCGCGAGGGGCGGCTCGACGCGGACTGAAGCTTTCTTT. This codes for CASSARGGSTRTEAFF. This chain joins TRBV9 and TRBJ1-1; tentative D call: TRBD1 (5 bases). V gave up 3 bases and J gave up 5 bases, with 20 bases separating them. CDR3 size: 16 residues. CDR1 is SGDLS and CDR2 is YYNGEE in the germline V gene.

On this clone: This specimen includes other DNA sequences encoding the same CDR3. The rearrangement uses TRBV7-2 and TRBJ2-5, with a tentative D call TRBD2 (6 bases). Germline lookup yields CDR1 SGHTA and CDR2 FQGNSA. V was shortened by 1 base and J by 1 base, with 7 bases between the two germline ends. The CDR3 length is 14 residues. The DNA of the CDR3 is TGTGCCAGCAGCTTAGTCGGGGGCCAAGAGACCCAGTACTTC. It codes for CASSLVGGQETQYF.

This clone was picked up a small number of times. V and J are TRBV6-5 and TRBJ1-2, with D possibly TRBD1 on 6 matching bases. The CDR3 runs 13 residues. Germline values: CDR1 MNHEY, CDR2 SVGAGI. With 6 bases removed from V and 6 bases from J, the gap between germline ends came to 14 bases. The CDR3 DNA reads as TGTGCCAGCAGGCTACGGGGACAAAATGGCTACACCTTC. Its protein product is CASRLRGQNGYTF.